The 18 T cell receptor beta chains in this list originate from one sample, sequenced in a study of blood T cell repertoires in COVID-19. Produced via immunoSEQ multiplex PCR; TCRdb's table is partial and in-frame only. The sample holds under 200,000 clones, roughly 80% seen once. Sequenced: peripheral blood. All receptors derive from a man between 18 and 29 years old with active or convalescent COVID-19.

This chain uses TRBV29-1 with TRBJ2-5; D is unresolved. Germline assignment: CDR1 SQVTM and CDR2 ANQGSEA. CDR3 length: 11 residues. The V and J ends lost 2 bases and 4 bases respectively, with 5 bases between them. CDR3 bases: TGCAGCGTTGAACCGGGAGAGACCCAGTACTTC. It codes for CSVEPGETQYF.

The chain is built from TRBV5-1 and TRBJ1-1; D might be TRBD1 (6 bases). In germline, CDR1 is SGHRS, CDR2 YFSETQ. The V gene lost 2 bases and the J gene lost 5 bases, with 13 bases spanning the gap. The CDR3 is 14 amino acids. The CDR3 sequence is CASSLSQGWTEAFF. The CDR3 nucleotides are TGCGCCAGCAGCTTATCACAGGGCTGGACTGAAGCTTTCTTT. Full variable domain (rest looked up from reference TRBV5-1 and TRBJ1-1): KAGVTQTPRYLIKTRGQQVTLSCSPISGHRSVSWYQQTPGQGLQFLFEYFSETQRNKGNFPGRFSGRQFSNSRSEMNVSTLELGDSALYLCASSLSQGWTEAFFGQGTRLTVV.

The chain employs TRBV27 and TRBJ2-3; 11 nucleotides line up with TRBD2. With V trimmed by 5 bases and J by 4 bases, 5 bases remained unmatched. The CDR3 covers 15 residues. Germline assignment: CDR1 MNHEY and CDR2 SMNVEV (reference sequence). CDR3 DNA: TGTGCCAGCAGTAAGGGGACTAGCGGCGCAGATACGCAGTATTTT. This codes for CASSKGTSGADTQYF.

The chain carries TRBV2 and TRBJ1-2; D may be TRBD1 (5 bases). Trimming removed 6 bases from V and 3 bases from J, with 14 bases in between. Per germline, CDR1 SNHLY and CDR2 FYNNEI. The CDR3 consists of 14 residues. This chain's CDR3 is CASSVRKGDYGYTF. DNA of the CDR3: TGTGCCAGCAGCGTACGGAAAGGGGACTATGGCTACACCTTC.

The chain uses TRBV5-1 and TRBJ1-2; possibly TRBD1 for D (5 bases). The CDR3 has 17 residues. Germline V gene sequence: CDR1 SGHRS, CDR2 YFSETQ. With 2 bases removed from V and 3 bases from J, the gap between germline ends came to 20 bases. In nucleotides, the CDR3 is TGCGCCAGCAGCTTACAGTCCAGGGCAGGGTCCGACTATGGCTACACCTTC. The encoded protein is CASSLQSRAGSDYGYTF.

The rearrangement links TRBV30 to TRBJ1-6; a weak D match, TRBD1 (6 bases). Trimming removed 5 bases at V and 0 bases at J, with 14 bases between. Looked up from germline, CDR1 is GTSNPN and CDR2 is SVGIG (reference sequence). The CDR3 is 16 amino acids. Written as DNA, the CDR3 is TGTGCCTGGGCCAGACAGGACAGCTCCTATAATTCACCCCTCCACTTT. It translates to CAWARQDSSYNSPLHF.

This chain connects TRBV7-2 to TRBJ2-7; weak D call: TRBD1 (6 bases). CDR3 length equals 16 residues. The V end was cut by 8 bases, the J end by 1 base, with 21 bases between. CDR1 and CDR2 (germline): SGHTA, FQGNSA. The DNA of the CDR3 is TGTGCCAGCTCTCCCTCAGGGGACGTTCCATCCTACGAGCAGTACTTC. Translation gives CASSPSGDVPSYEQYF.

This chain links TRBV2 with TRBJ1-3; perhaps TRBD1 as D (5 bases). CDR3 length: 13 residues. With 8 bases removed from V and 3 bases from J, the gap between germline ends came to 11 bases. Germline CDR1 is SNHLY and CDR2 is FYNNEI. The CDR3 loop reads CASGDRSGNTIYF. The CDR3 DNA reads TGTGCCAGCGGCGACAGAAGTGGAAACACCATATATTTT.

V gene TRBV10-2 combines with J gene TRBJ1-4; D is uncertain. The CDR3 covers 15 residues. V lost 6 bases to trimming and J lost 0 bases, with 11 bases between them. The V gene's germline CDR1 is WSHSY and CDR2 SAAADI. CDR3 amino acids: CASRSSLTTNEKLFF. The CDR3 DNA is TGCGCCAGCAGGAGTAGTTTAACAACTAATGAAAAACTGTTTTTT.

This clone was counted a few times. The chain joins TRBV7-2 to TRBJ1-1; no clear D gene. This CDR3 contains 15 residues. The V gene's germline CDR1 is SGHTA and CDR2 FQGNSA. The V and J ends lost 1 base and 0 bases respectively, with 9 bases between them. The CDR3: CASSLVTYLNTEAFF. The CDR3 region has the DNA TGTGCCAGCAGCTTAGTAACCTATCTGAACACTGAAGCTTTCTTT.

In its sample, this clone was seen once. One end of the junction varies from germline; a read error may be responsible. The CDR3 coding sequence is TGTGCCAGCAGTGACTCCCGTACAGAGGAGGGGACCCAGTACTTC. The encoded protein is CASSDSRTEEGTQYF. The chain joins TRBV6-2 or TRBV6-3 to TRBJ2-5; possibly TRBD2 for D (6 bases). Germline CDR1 and CDR2: MNHEY and SVGEGT. The CDR3 is 15 amino acids.

The chain employs TRBV2 and TRBJ2-4, with D possibly matching TRBD1 (6 bases). Trimming took off 3 bases at V and 0 bases at J, with 21 bases between the two ends. Germline V lookup: CDR1 SNHLY, CDR2 FYNNEI. The CDR3 is made up of 19 amino acids. Written as DNA, the CDR3 is TGTGCCAGCAGTGACTGGACAGTCCGCAAGGATCTAGCCAAAAACATTCAGTACTTC. It is translated as CASSDWTVRKDLAKNIQYF.

A few counts support this clone. This chain links TRBV5-4 with TRBJ1-5; D gene ambiguous. The CDR3 contains 14 residues. Germline assignment: CDR1 SGHNT and CDR2 YYREEE (reference sequence). V was trimmed by 0 bases and J by 5 bases, leaving 9 bases between them. The CDR3 DNA is TGTGCCAGCAGCTTGGGCCGGGTAGATCAGCCCCAGCATTTT. The encoded protein is CASSLGRVDQPQHF.

This clone was detected only a few times. This chain links TRBV4-1 with TRBJ1-6, with D hard to call. Trimming removed 1 base from V and 10 bases from J, with 11 bases in between. Germline V gene sequence: CDR1 MGHRA, CDR2 YSYEKL. This CDR3 is 14 amino acids long. The CDR3 protein is CASSQVIERSPLHF. The CDR3 DNA is TGCGCCAGCAGCCAAGTGATCGAGAGGTCACCCCTCCACTTT.

This chain joins TRBV5-1 and TRBJ2-1, with 10 bases identical to TRBD1. Germline CDR1 and CDR2: SGHRS and YFSETQ. V lost 7 bases, J lost 1 base, and 2 bases stayed unmatched. This CDR3 spans 14 amino acids. The CDR3 is CASGQGVSYNEQFF. The CDR3 region has the DNA TGCGCCAGCGGACAGGGGGTTTCCTACAATGAGCAGTTCTTC.

This chain links TRBV9 with TRBJ2-7; D is possibly TRBD2 (6 bases). The V gene's germline CDR1 is SGDLS and CDR2 YYNGEE. The CDR3 is 14 amino acids. The V and J ends lost 0 bases and 5 bases respectively, with 12 bases between them. In DNA, the CDR3 is TGTGCCAGCAGCGTAGGGAGGGGCTACGACGAGCAGTACTTC. Amino acid sequence: CASSVGRGYDEQYF.

This clone appeared many times. The chain carries TRBV29-1 and TRBJ2-1, with 11 bases lining up with TRBD2. Germline CDR1 is SQVTM and CDR2 is ANQGSEA. Trimming cost V 4 bases and J 8 bases; bases outside gene matches: 13. The CDR3 covers 16 residues. This chain's CDR3 is CSVVGNGGLAVHEQFF. The CDR3 bases are TGCAGCGTTGTGGGCAATGGGGGACTAGCGGTCCATGAGCAGTTCTTC.

The genes are TRBV28 and TRBJ2-1; TRBD1 aligns across 8 bases. The CDR3 length is 16 residues. Germline loops: CDR1 MDHEN, CDR2 SYDVKM. The V gene end was trimmed by 8 bases and the J gene end by 6 bases; junction bases not matched to a gene: 15. The CDR3 DNA sequence: TGTGCCAGCGGCCTCGGGACAGGCAAAAGAGGCAATGAGCAGTTCTTC. This codes for CASGLGTGKRGNEQFF.